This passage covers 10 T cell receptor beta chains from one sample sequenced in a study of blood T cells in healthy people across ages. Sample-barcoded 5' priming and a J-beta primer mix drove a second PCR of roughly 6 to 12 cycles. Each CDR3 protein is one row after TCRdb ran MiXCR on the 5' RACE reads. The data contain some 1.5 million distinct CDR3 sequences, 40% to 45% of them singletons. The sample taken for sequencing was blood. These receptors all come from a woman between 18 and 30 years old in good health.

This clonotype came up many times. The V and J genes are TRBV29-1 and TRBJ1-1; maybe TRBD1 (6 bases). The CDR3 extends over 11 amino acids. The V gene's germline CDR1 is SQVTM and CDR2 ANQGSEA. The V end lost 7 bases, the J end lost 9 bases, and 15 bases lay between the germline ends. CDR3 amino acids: CSGTDREQAFF. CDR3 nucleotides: TGCAGCGGGACAGACAGAGAACAAGCTTTCTTT.

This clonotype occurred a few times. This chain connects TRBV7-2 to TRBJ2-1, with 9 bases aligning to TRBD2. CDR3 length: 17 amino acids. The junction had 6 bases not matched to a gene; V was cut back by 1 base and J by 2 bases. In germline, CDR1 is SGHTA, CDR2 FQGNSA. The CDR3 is CASSLEVGGRAYNEQFF. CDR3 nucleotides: TGTGCCAGCAGCTTAGAAGTCGGCGGGAGGGCCTACAATGAGCAGTTCTTC.

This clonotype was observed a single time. This CDR3 reads CASSRRTGPISGANVLTF. CDR3 nucleotides: TGTGCCAGCAGTCGGAGGACAGGTCCTATTAGTGGGGCCAACGTCCTGACTTTC. The rearrangement links TRBV6-1 to TRBJ2-6, with 7 bases lining up with TRBD1. Trimming cost V 5 bases and J 3 bases; bases outside gene matches: 13. Germline CDR1 and CDR2: MNHNS and SASEGT. CDR3 length: 18 amino acids.

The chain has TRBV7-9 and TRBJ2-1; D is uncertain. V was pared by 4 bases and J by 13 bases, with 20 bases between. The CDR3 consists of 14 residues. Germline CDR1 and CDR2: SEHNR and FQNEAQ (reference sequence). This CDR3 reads CASSYSLIQETQFF. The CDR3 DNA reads TGTGCCAGCAGCTACAGCCTTATCCAAGAGACCCAGTTCTTC.

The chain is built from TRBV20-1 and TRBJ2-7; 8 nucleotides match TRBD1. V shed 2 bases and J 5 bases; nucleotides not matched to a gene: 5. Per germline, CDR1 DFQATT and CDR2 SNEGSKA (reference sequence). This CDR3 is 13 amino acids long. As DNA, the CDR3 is TGCAGTGCTAGAAGGACAGGGCTCCACGAGCAGTACTTC. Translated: CSARRTGLHEQYF.

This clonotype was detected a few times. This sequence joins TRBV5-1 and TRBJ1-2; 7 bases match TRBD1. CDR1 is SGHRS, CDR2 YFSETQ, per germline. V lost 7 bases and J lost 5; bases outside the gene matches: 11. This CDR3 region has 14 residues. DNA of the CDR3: TGCGCCAGCGCGAACAGGGGTCCCCTATATGGCTACACCTTC. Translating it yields CASANRGPLYGYTF.

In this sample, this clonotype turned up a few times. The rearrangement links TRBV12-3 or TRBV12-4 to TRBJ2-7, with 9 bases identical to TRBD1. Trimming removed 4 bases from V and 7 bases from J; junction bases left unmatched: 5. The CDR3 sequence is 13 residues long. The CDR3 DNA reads TGTGCCAGCAGTTCACACGACAGGGGGGAGCAGTACTTC. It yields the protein CASSSHDRGEQYF.

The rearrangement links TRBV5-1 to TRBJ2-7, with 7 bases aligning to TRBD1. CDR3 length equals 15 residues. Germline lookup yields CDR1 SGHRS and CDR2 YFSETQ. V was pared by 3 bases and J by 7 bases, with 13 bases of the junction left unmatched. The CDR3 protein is CASSSRDSHYNEQYF. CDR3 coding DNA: TGCGCCAGCAGCTCCCGGGACAGCCACTACAATGAGCAGTACTTC.

In DNA form, the CDR3 reads TGTGCCAGCAGACGACAGCCGTCTGGAAACACCATATATTTT. Protein product: CASRRQPSGNTIYF. V is TRBV11-1 and J is TRBJ1-3, with D perhaps matching TRBD1 (5 bases). CDR3 size: 14 residues. V was shortened by 6 bases and J by 1 base, with 10 bases between the two germline ends. Germline V gene lookup returns CDR1 SGHAT and CDR2 FQDESV (reference sequence).

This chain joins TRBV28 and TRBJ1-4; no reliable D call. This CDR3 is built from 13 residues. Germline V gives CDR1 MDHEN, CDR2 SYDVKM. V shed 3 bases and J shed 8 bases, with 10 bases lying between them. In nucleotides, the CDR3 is TGTGCCAGCAGTTTTTCCCCATCGGAAAAACTGTTTTTT. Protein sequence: CASSFSPSEKLFF.